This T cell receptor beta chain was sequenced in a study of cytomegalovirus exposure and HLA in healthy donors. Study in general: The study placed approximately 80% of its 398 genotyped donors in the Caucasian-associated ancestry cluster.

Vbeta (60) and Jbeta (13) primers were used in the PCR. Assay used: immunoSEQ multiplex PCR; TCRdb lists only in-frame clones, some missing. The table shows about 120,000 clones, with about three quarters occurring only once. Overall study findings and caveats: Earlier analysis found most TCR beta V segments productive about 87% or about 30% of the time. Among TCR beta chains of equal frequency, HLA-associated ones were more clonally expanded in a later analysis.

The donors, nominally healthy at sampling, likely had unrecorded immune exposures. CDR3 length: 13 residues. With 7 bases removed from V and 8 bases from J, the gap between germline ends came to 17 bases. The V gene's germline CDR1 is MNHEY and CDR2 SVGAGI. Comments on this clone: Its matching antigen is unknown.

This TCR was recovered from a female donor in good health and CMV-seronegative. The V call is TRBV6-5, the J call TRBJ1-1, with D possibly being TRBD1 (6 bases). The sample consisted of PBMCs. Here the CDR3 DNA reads TGTGCCAGCATAGGGTACAGGGTAAGCGAAGCTTTCTTT. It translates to CASIGYRVSEAFF.